This T cell receptor (beta chain) derives from a study of graft-versus-host responses after intestinal transplantation. Overall study: Transplantation in recipients was multivisceral, liver-intestinal, or isolated intestinal.

The V gene's germline CDR1 is SGHDT and CDR2 YYEEEE. The CDR3 totals 15 residues. V trimming: 4 bases; J trimming: 2 bases; junction bases outside the gene matches: 8. A remark on this clone: Its antigen is still unknown.

Profiling relied on immunoSEQ multiplex PCR, and the TCRdb table lists in-frame clones only, not all of them. The sample includes fewer than 150,000 clones, around nine tenths of them seen just once. This specimen consisted of unstimulated CD4+ T cells sorted from spleen or lymph node cells, obtained before intestinal transplant. The sequence derives from a human donor who received an intestinal transplant. The genes are TRBV5-6 and TRBJ2-5; 7 nucleotides match TRBD2. The CDR3 region has the DNA TGTGCCAGCAGCCGACCCCCCGGGGGGCAAGAGACCCAGTACTTC. Translated: CASSRPPGGQETQYF.